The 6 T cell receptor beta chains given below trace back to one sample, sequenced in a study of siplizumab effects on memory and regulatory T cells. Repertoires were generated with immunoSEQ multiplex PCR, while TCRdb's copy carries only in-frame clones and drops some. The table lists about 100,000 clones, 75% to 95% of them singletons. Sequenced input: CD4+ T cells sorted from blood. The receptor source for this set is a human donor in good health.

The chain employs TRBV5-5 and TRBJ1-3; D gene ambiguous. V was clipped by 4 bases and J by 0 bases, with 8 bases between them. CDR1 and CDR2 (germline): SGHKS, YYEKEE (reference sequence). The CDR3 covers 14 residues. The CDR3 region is CASSPSGSGNTIYF. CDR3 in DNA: TGTGCCAGCAGCCCCAGTGGCTCTGGAAACACCATATATTTT.

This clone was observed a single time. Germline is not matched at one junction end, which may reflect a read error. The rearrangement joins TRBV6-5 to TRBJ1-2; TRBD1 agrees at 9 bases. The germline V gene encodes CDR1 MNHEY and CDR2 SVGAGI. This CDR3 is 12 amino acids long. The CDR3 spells CASSDNTGGSTF. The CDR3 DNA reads TGTGCCAGCAGTGACAACACAGGGGGCTCCACCTTC.

The CDR3 loop is CASSRQDGPGEKLFF. The CDR3, as DNA: TGTGCCAGCTCACGACAGGACGGCCCGGGAGAAAAACTGTTTTTT. The chain couples TRBV18 to TRBJ1-4; D perhaps matches TRBD1 (6 bases). The germline gives CDR1 KGHSH, CDR2 LQKENI. With 4 bases removed from V and 8 bases from J, the gap between germline ends came to 17 bases. The CDR3 loop spans 15 amino acids.

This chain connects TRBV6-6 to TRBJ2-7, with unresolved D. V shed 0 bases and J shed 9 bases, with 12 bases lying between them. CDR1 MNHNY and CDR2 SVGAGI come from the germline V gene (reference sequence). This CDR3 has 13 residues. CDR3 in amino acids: CASSYSIRVGQYF. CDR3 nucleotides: TGTGCCAGCAGTTACTCGATAAGGGTAGGGCAGTACTTC.

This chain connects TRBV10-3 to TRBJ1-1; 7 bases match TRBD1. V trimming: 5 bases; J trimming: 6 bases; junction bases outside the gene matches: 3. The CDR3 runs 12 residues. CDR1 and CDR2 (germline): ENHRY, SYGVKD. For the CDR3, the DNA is TGTGCCATCAGTCCTCAGGGGGCTGAAGCTTTCTTT. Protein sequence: CAISPQGAEAFF.

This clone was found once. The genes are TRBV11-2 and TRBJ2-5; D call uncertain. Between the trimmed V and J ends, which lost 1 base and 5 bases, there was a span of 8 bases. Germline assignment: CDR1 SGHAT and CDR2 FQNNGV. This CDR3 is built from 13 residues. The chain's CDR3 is CASSLGGSETQYF. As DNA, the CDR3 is TGTGCCAGCAGCTTAGGGGGATCGGAGACCCAGTACTTC.